This TCR beta chain was recorded in a study of blood T cells in healthy people across ages (dated by TCRdb to the mid-2010s). Looking at the study overall: Template switching captured roughly one uniquely barcoded TCR beta cDNA molecule per two T cells in model experiments. Using deep sequencing normalized with unique cDNA molecular identifiers, the study measured how TCR beta repertoire diversity changes with age. The donors were divided into four age groups: young (average 16 years), middle-aged (approximately 39), aged (about 62) and long-lived (82). To avoid experimental bias, donors of different ages were distributed randomly across sequencing lanes. Two additional independent replicas of 1 million unique cDNA reads from the same blood draw were analyzed for two donors (one aged 18 to 30 and one aged 80 or older).

Libraries were prepared through 5' RACE. The sequencing machine was an Illumina HiSeq 2500. A second PCR of roughly 7 to 11 cycles was performed with a sample-barcoded 5' primer and a J-beta primer mix. Each TCR beta cDNA molecule received a unique molecular identifier from a template-switch 5' adaptor carrying 12 random nucleotides. Each sample yielded at least 2.5 million CDR3-containing paired-end reads. The Mint cDNA synthesis kit, primed by a TRBC-specific oligonucleotide, was used to synthesize first-strand cDNA from all RNA. All cDNA was treated with uracil-DNA glycosylase and then went through a first 18-cycle PCR with the universal primers M1SS and BC2_uni_R. Per the original workflow: For normalization, 1 million high-quality reads, each with a distinct molecular identifier, were randomly selected from each sample. Instead of being binned into consensus sequences, reads that shared molecular identifiers were thrown out. CDR3 identification, clonotype clustering and error correction used MiTCR with a Q25 quality threshold and the strictest error-elimination algorithm. A nonparametric unseen species model with Euler transformation was used to estimate a lower bound on total TCR beta diversity. Using fastp trimming at Q25 and MiXCR clonotype assembly, TCRdb reanalyzed the public sequencing data and kept in-frame beta chains. Each entry is one CDR3 protein sequence, shown with its most common DNA and genes. The V and J calls and clone size come from TCRdb's table, not from the authors' own analysis. The sample has 650,000 to 1,000,000 distinct CDR3 sequences on record, 35% to 60% of them singletons. The biggest ten clones account for 15% to 20% of the sample.

Donors were around 37 systemically healthy Caucasian individuals from Russia aged roughly 6 to 90 years. Ten milliliters of peripheral blood were drawn from each donor into EDTA-treated Vacutainer tubes. Ficoll-Paque density-gradient centrifugation was used to isolate PBMCs, with at least 7 million per sample. Total RNA was extracted from PBMCs with Trizol reagent, with at least 5 micrograms obtained per sample. For every donor, an aliquot of PBMCs went through flow cytometry to measure the percentages of naive CD45RAhigh/CD27high T cells. Concerning this clonotype itself: Its binding antigen is unknown. No much larger clone is present one base from it, and per-base qualities are unavailable.

What the work shows at the level of the full study, not this receptor alone: Estimates of total diversity based on one million sequenced T cells were regarded as lower bounds and as underestimates. The percentage of naive T cells measured by flow cytometry correlated strongly with observed TCR beta diversity. Because the CMV infection status of the donors was unknown, age-related changes in expanded clonotypes may potentially have been confounded. Because profiling used bulk unsorted PBMCs, naive and antigen-experienced compartments could not be compared conclusively. Compared with the aged group, the long-lived group had more naive CD4+ T cells, fewer expanded clones and increased TCR diversity, a pattern suggesting age selection. As age increased, observed TCR beta diversity per million T cells dropped in a roughly linear way, and a significant reduction was already evident by age 40.

The CDR3 sequence holds 16 residues, the cysteine and phenylalanine included. Only the CDR3 region is kept as DNA, spanning 48 bases read in frame from base 1. V is reduced by 0 bases and J by 0 bases, leaving a spacing of 15 bases between them. The germline V gene (reference sequence) sets CDR1 to DFQATT and CDR2 to SNEGSKA. Sequencing was performed on blood. The receptor comes from a man older than 75 in good health. The sequence links TRBV20-1 to TRBJ2-7; the D region is possibly TRBD1 or TRBD2, each matching across 6 bases. The sequenced DNA is TGCAGTGCTAGAGAGATTAGGGGGGACCACTCCTACGAGCAGTACTTC. Translated, it reads CSAREIRGDHSYEQYF.